The source of this T cell receptor (beta chain) is a study of identical twins. Study observations and caveats: Modelling underestimated the level of out-of-frame TCR alpha sharing observed in monozygotic twins. The same donors were not followed; conclusions instead depended on cross-sectional statistical analysis.

Among all donors, each was a healthy Caucasian. V was shortened by 5 bases and J by 5 bases, with 22 bases between the two germline ends. In germline, CDR1 is KGHDR, CDR2 SFDVKD. The CDR3 consists of 17 residues. In regard to this clonotype: Its specificity is unknown.

Template switching introduced a universal primer site, and the cDNA bore unique molecular identifiers. TCRdb reprocessed the 5' RACE reads via MiXCR and lists one record per CDR3 protein. Seen here are 1.5 million to 2 million distinct CDR3 sequences, less than 40% observed once, and the top ten hold about 0.3%. The TCR sequence derives from a newborn girl in good health. Sequences were obtained from cord blood. The chain combines TRBV24-1 with TRBJ2-3; D possibly corresponds to TRBD1 (5 bases). This chain's CDR3 is CATSAASADNTGDTQYF. The CDR3 nucleotides are TGTGCCACCAGTGCCGCCTCGGCCGACAATACAGGAGATACGCAGTATTTT.